A single T cell receptor (beta chain) is shown here with its context. What it recognizes is unknown. This sample was taken from a study of Ad26.COV2.S vaccination and SARS-CoV-2 variants. Overall study context: Among those in the COV1001 Ad26.COV2.S trial arm was the donor. The authors gave Ad26.COV2.S intramuscularly, either once or twice 56 days apart. Study-wide results and caveats: Following vaccination, spike-specific CD8+ and CD4+ T cell responses reportedly exhibited substantial breadth.

Sample treatment: some 20 received Ad26.COV2.S at low or high dose, single or two shots; roughly five received placebo; per-sample allocation not given. Sampling was performed 63 days after the first vaccine or placebo injection. The data were produced by immunoSEQ multiplex PCR, yet TCRdb's version contains in-frame clones alone and is incomplete. Counted here are 250,000 or so clones, roughly 87% occurring once; the ten biggest clones make up roughly 3%. V lost 2 bases to trimming and J lost 0 bases, with 8 bases between them. CDR1 SGHNT and CDR2 YYREEE come from the germline V gene (reference sequence). This CDR3 comprises 14 residues.

Source: peripheral blood, taken in a trial of Ad26.COV2.S vaccine versus placebo. V is TRBV5-4 and J is TRBJ1-1; weak D call: TRBD1 (6 bases). This sequence originates from a person aged 18 to 65 who received the Ad26.COV2.S COVID-19 vaccine or a placebo. The CDR3 region is CASSLQGMNTEAFF. CDR3 DNA: TGTGCCAGCAGCTTACAGGGTATGAACACTGAAGCTTTCTTT.